The rows below give T cell receptor beta chains drawn from one sample of a study of T cell responses to AZD1222 COVID-19 vaccine. Produced via immunoSEQ multiplex PCR; TCRdb's table is partial and in-frame only. The sample lists 100,000 to 150,000 clones, around 94% occurring once. This specimen consisted of peripheral blood, obtained on day 0 of AZD1222 vaccination. The receptors shown here come from an adult in good health. Each CDR3 is given with its conserved first and last residue. A D gene is named only where the DNA matches it firmly. Some rows have no size entry. The others give once, few or many, or a class for an expanded clone.

abundance	d_gene	v_gene	j_gene	CDR3aa	CDR3nt
NA	NA	TRBV19	TRBJ1-5	CASSVGRGGISNQPQHF	TGTGCCAGTAGTGTTGGGAGGGGGGGAATTAGCAATCAGCCCCAGCATTTT
NA	TRBD2	TRBV19	TRBJ2-6	CASSWGTSAGANVLTF	TGTGCCAGTAGTTGGGGGACTAGCGCTGGGGCCAACGTCCTGACTTTC
NA	TRBD1	TRBV6-5	TRBJ1-5	CASSYTGGSGQPQHF	TGTGCCAGCAGTTACACAGGGGGGAGCGGTCAGCCCCAGCATTTT
NA	TRBD2	TRBV4-3	TRBJ2-7	CASSQSSGLASEQYF	TGCGCCAGCAGCCAATCTTCGGGACTAGCAAGCGAGCAGTACTTC
NA	NA	TRBV3-1/TRBV3-2	TRBJ1-2	CASSPGGVYGYTF	TGTGCCAGCAGTCCGGGGGGGGTCTATGGCTACACCTTC
NA	NA	TRBV18	TRBJ1-1	CASSPGLTNTEAFF	TGTGCCAGCTCACCCGGACTAACGAACACTGAAGCTTTCTTT
once	TRBD2	TRBV2	TRBJ2-1	CASGGTSGSFRDEQFF	TGTGCCAGCGGTGGGACTAGCGGGAGCTTTAGAGATGAGCAGTTCTTC
NA	TRBD1	TRBV27	TRBJ1-2	CASSSFLPTGADGYTF	TGTGCCAGCAGTTCTTTCCTACCAACAGGGGCCGATGGCTACACCTTC
NA	TRBD1	TRBV28	TRBJ1-2	CASSSYRGYNYGYTF	TGTGCCAGCAGTTCTTACAGGGGGTATAACTATGGCTACACCTTC
NA	NA	TRBV30	TRBJ1-6	CAWSLGRGNSPLHF	TGTGCCTGGAGTTTGGGGAGGGGTAATTCACCCCTCCACTTT
NA	NA	TRBV9	TRBJ1-2	CASSVRDYPDYKGYGYTF	TGTGCCAGCAGCGTAAGGGACTACCCCGATTATAAAGGCTATGGCTACACCTTC
NA	TRBD1	TRBV9	TRBJ2-3	CASSARQGYTDTQYF	TGTGCCAGCAGCGCCCGACAGGGTTACACAGATACGCAGTATTTT
NA	NA	TRBV18	TRBJ1-1	CASSVRSLNTEAFF	TGTGCCAGCTCAGTCAGGAGCCTGAACACTGAAGCTTTCTTT
NA	NA	TRBV19	TRBJ1-5	CASSIAENQPQHF	TGTGCCAGTAGTATAGCTGAGAATCAGCCCCAGCATTTT
NA	TRBD2	TRBV30	TRBJ2-5	CAWSPLAAQETQYF	TGTGCCTGGAGCCCTCTAGCGGCACAAGAGACCCAGTACTTC
NA	NA	TRBV18	TRBJ2-5	CASSPMGARETQYF	TGTGCCAGCTCACCTATGGGGGCGCGAGAGACCCAGTACTTC
NA	NA	TRBV12-5	TRBJ1-2	CASGLSGYDGYTF	TGTGCTAGTGGTTTGTCAGGGTATGATGGCTACACCTTC
once	NA	TRBV27	TRBJ2-7	CASSLLGTFSYEQYF	TGTGCCAGCAGTTTATTGGGGACGTTCTCCTACGAGCAGTACTTC
NA	TRBD1	TRBV5-6	TRBJ1-2	CASSLPGQGHGYTF	TGTGCCAGCAGCTTGCCCGGACAGGGTCACGGCTACACCTTC